The subject of this entry is one TCR beta chain. The source of the sample is a study of T cells in Graves' hyperthyroidism and ophthalmopathy. Amplified TCR beta CDR3 regions derived from RNA transcripts. In the first-round RT-PCR of the TCR CDR3, the HTBI primer set was used. TCRdb called the multiplex PCR reads again in MiXCR, with one record for every CDR3 protein. The data hold some 600,000 distinct CDR3 sequences, with 35% to 55% observed a single time. The germline gives CDR1 SQVTM, CDR2 ANQGSEA. The J segment lost 6 bases and the V segment lost 2 bases, leaving 8 bases of the junction unmatched. There are 14 residues in the CDR3.

The clonotype originates from a young woman with Graves' hyperthyroidism. Material: peripheral blood or thyroid tissue (not recorded which). The genes are TRBV29-1 and TRBJ1-2, with 8 bases fitting TRBD1. CDR3 protein: CSVESGQGPDGYTF. As DNA, the CDR3 is TGCAGCGTTGAATCTGGACAGGGACCCGATGGCTACACCTTC.